Following are 21 T cell receptor beta chains from one sample sequenced in a study of blood T cell repertoires in COVID-19. The assay was immunoSEQ multiplex PCR, and TCRdb's table has in-frame clones only and misses some. Of some 180,000 clones in the sample, 75% to 85% were seen once. The sequencing sample was made of peripheral blood. Receptor source: a woman of 80 years or more with COVID-19, enrolled during active disease.

The rearrangement joins TRBV7-2 to TRBJ2-1; the D gene is possibly TRBD1 (6 bases). The V gene's germline CDR1 is SGHTA and CDR2 FQGNSA. Trimming stripped 5 bases from V and 5 bases from J, with 19 bases between. There are 16 residues in the CDR3. Here the CDR3 reads CASSPTDRGADNEQFF. The CDR3 DNA follows: TGTGCCAGCAGCCCAACGGACAGAGGCGCGGACAATGAGCAGTTCTTC.

This clone was observed a few times. The rearrangement joins TRBV3-1 (or the pseudogene TRBV3-2) to TRBJ1-2; D call uncertain. The length of the CDR3 is 12 residues. Germline CDR1 reads LGHDT; CDR2 reads YNNKEL (reference sequence). The ends were cut back, 10 bases at V and 3 bases at J, with 12 bases in the middle. The DNA of the CDR3 is TGTGCCAACCCCGGAGGATACTATGGCTACACCTTC. The encoded protein is CANPGGYYGYTF.

This rearrangement joins TRBV27 to TRBJ2-2, with 7 nucleotides matching TRBD1. There are 18 residues in the CDR3. The ends lost 3 bases at V and 5 bases at J; junction bases unmatched: 15. The V gene's germline CDR1 is MNHEY and CDR2 SMNVEV (reference sequence). This chain's CDR3 is CASSFVVGFGRGTGELFF. For the CDR3, the DNA is TGTGCCAGCAGTTTTGTTGTGGGGTTTGGCAGGGGGACCGGGGAGCTGTTTTTT.

This chain uses TRBV7-9 with TRBJ1-2, with D possibly matching TRBD1 (5 bases). V was trimmed by 5 bases and J by 6 bases, leaving 13 bases between them. Looked up from germline, CDR1 is SEHNR and CDR2 is FQNEAQ (reference sequence). CDR3 length: 13 residues. CDR3 sequence reads: CASSRRDVDGYTF. The CDR3 coding sequence is TGTGCCAGCAGCCGGAGGGACGTGGATGGCTACACCTTC.

The chain combines TRBV7-2 with TRBJ2-1; 12 nucleotides match TRBD2. CDR3 length: 17 amino acids. V lost 5 bases, J lost 6 bases, and 11 bases stayed unmatched. CDR1 and CDR2 from the germline V gene are SGHTA and FQGNSA. In DNA, the CDR3 is TGTGCCAGCAGCCCTCGGACTAGCGGGGCAGTAGGCAATGAGCAGTTCTTC. Protein: CASSPRTSGAVGNEQFF.

This sequence joins TRBV10-1 and TRBJ2-7; 7 bases map to TRBD1. The V gene's germline CDR1 is WNHNN and CDR2 SYGVQD (reference sequence). This CDR3 has 15 amino acids. V trimming: 6 bases; J trimming: 3 bases; junction bases outside the gene matches: 11. CDR3 residues: CASRGYRGPNYEQYF. CDR3 nucleotide sequence: TGCGCCAGCAGGGGATACAGGGGCCCTAACTACGAGCAGTACTTC.

Only a few counts were recorded for this clone. V and J are TRBV3-1 (or the pseudogene TRBV3-2) and TRBJ2-7; TRBD2 is a possible D gene (7 bases). V lost 0 bases, J lost 9 bases, and 21 bases lay in between. Per the germline V gene, CDR1 is LGHDT and CDR2 is YNNKEL (reference sequence). CDR3 size: 16 residues. Here the CDR3 reads CASSQDRAGASLGQYF. The DNA for the CDR3 is TGTGCCAGCAGCCAAGATCGGGCGGGGGCCTCCTTGGGGCAGTACTTC.

The chain joins TRBV19 to TRBJ2-5, with a tentative D call TRBD1 (5 bases). This CDR3 has 15 amino acids. CDR1 is LNHDA, CDR2 SQIVND, per germline (reference sequence). V was shortened by 3 bases and J by 2 bases, with 13 bases between the two germline ends. CDR3 sequence (DNA): TGTGCCAGTAGTATTACAGGCCCAGTTCAAGAGACCCAGTACTTC. This sequence encodes CASSITGPVQETQYF.

The V gene is TRBV5-1, the J gene TRBJ1-6; D might be TRBD1 (6 bases). Trimming took 1 base from V and 5 from J, leaving 10 bases between them. This CDR3 contains 15 residues. Per germline, CDR1 SGHRS and CDR2 YFSETQ. The CDR3 DNA reads as TGCGCCAGCAGCTTGCTACAGGGACATAATTCACCCCTCCACTTT. Amino acid sequence: CASSLLQGHNSPLHF.

V is TRBV6-6 and J is TRBJ1-4; no firm D call. V was shortened by 2 bases and J by 8 bases, with 12 bases between the two germline ends. There are 14 residues in the CDR3. Germline lookup yields CDR1 MNHNY and CDR2 SVGAGI (reference sequence). The CDR3 bases are TGTGCCAGCAGTTACGAGGGTTTGAGGGAAAAACTGTTTTTT. The encoded protein is CASSYEGLREKLFF.

This chain uses TRBV7-2 with TRBJ2-2; weak D call: TRBD1 (5 bases). Trimming shortened V by 5 bases and J by 1 base, and 11 bases separated the two germline ends. Germline V gene lookup returns CDR1 SGHTA and CDR2 FQGNSA. CDR3 size: 15 residues. CDR3 coding DNA: TGTGCCAGCAGCCCGACAGTTCAGAACACCGGGGAGCTGTTTTTT. It is translated as CASSPTVQNTGELFF.

This clone occurred a few times. In DNA, the CDR3 is TGTGCTAGTGGAACAGGGGTCACCGGGGAGCTGTTTTTT. Encoded protein: CASGTGVTGELFF. The gene calls are TRBV12-5 and TRBJ2-2; 7 bases agree with TRBD1. The CDR3 covers 13 residues. The V and J ends lost 6 bases and 4 bases, in that order; junction bases with no gene match: 2. Germline V gene sequence: CDR1 LGHNT, CDR2 FRNRAP.

V gene TRBV10-3 combines with J gene TRBJ2-3, with 7 nucleotides matching TRBD2. CDR1 is ENHRY and CDR2 is SYGVKD in the germline V gene. The ends lost 5 bases at V and 2 bases at J; junction bases unmatched: 4. This CDR3 contains 14 residues. In nucleotides, the CDR3 is TGTGCCATCAGTTATGCGGGGGACACAGATACGCAGTATTTT. Protein sequence: CAISYAGDTDTQYF.

The J gene is TRBJ1-3, the V gene TRBV11-2, with D perhaps matching TRBD1 (5 bases). This CDR3 region has 16 residues. The V and J ends lost 0 bases and 0 bases respectively, with 9 bases between them. Germline values: CDR1 SGHAT, CDR2 FQNNGV. The chain's CDR3 is CASSLEDIFSGNTIYF. CDR3 nucleotides: TGTGCCAGCAGCTTAGAGGACATATTCTCTGGAAACACCATATATTTT.

To note about this clone: Mismatch with germline at one junction end may stem from a read error. The chain combines TRBV6-5 with TRBJ2-3; the D gene is possibly TRBD2 (5 bases). The germline V gene has CDR1 MNHEY and CDR2 SVGAGI. This CDR3 spans 15 amino acids. In DNA form, the CDR3 reads TGTGCCAGCAGTGACTCCGGGGTTAGGGTCCCTACGCAGTATTTT. Residues: CASSDSGVRVPTQYF.

The rearrangement links TRBV3-1 (or the pseudogene TRBV3-2) to TRBJ2-1; TRBD2 agrees at 13 bases. V lost 3 bases to trimming and J lost 4 bases; unmatched junction nucleotides: 12. The CDR3 has 19 amino acids. Germline CDR1 is LGHDT and CDR2 is YNNKEL (reference sequence). The CDR3 loop reads CASSHSGTSGVGIYNEQFF. The CDR3 DNA reads TGTGCCAGCAGCCACTCCGGGACTAGCGGGGTAGGCATTTACAATGAGCAGTTCTTC.

V usage is TRBV18 and J usage is TRBJ2-7; perhaps TRBD1 as D (5 bases). V was shortened by 1 base and J by 6 bases, with 10 bases between the two germline ends. CDR3 length equals 13 residues. Looked up from germline, CDR1 is KGHSH and CDR2 is LQKENI. The CDR3 DNA follows: TGTGCCAGCTCACCACTCGACAGTAGCGAGCAGTACTTC. Protein product: CASSPLDSSEQYF.

The V call is TRBV4-1, the J call TRBJ1-2, with 8 bases identical to TRBD1. The CDR3 totals 17 residues. The J segment lost 3 bases and the V segment lost 1 base, leaving 10 bases of the junction unmatched. The germline gives CDR1 MGHRA, CDR2 YSYEKL. CDR3 bases: TGCGCCAGCAGCCAAGGACTGGACAGGGCGGAGGACTATGGCTACACCTTC. This codes for CASSQGLDRAEDYGYTF.

The chain employs TRBV28 and TRBJ1-5; D unresolved. The germline gives CDR1 MDHEN, CDR2 SYDVKM. Between the trimmed V and J ends, which lost 5 bases and 4 bases, there was a span of 6 bases. The CDR3 covers 12 residues. CDR3 sequence (DNA): TGTGCCAGCAGTCCAGATAATCAGCCCCAGCATTTT. Protein sequence: CASSPDNQPQHF.

V is TRBV24-1 and J is TRBJ1-5; 11 bases agree with TRBD1. The CDR3 runs 15 residues. J gave up 6 bases and V 3 bases, and 3 bases lay outside the gene matches. Germline CDR1 and CDR2: KGHDR and SFDVKD. CDR3 protein: CATSDRTGGGQPQHF. CDR3 in DNA: TGTGCCACCAGTGATAGGACAGGGGGCGGTCAGCCCCAGCATTTT.

J is TRBJ1-2 and V is TRBV9, with 7 bases matching TRBD1. V lost 0 bases, J lost 3 bases, and 2 bases stayed unmatched. CDR1 SGDLS and CDR2 YYNGEE come from the germline V gene. The CDR3 has 14 residues. CDR3 nucleotides: TGTGCCAGCAGCGTAGGTACAGGGGACTATGGCTACACCTTC. Protein sequence: CASSVGTGDYGYTF.